This T cell receptor beta chain appears in the sequencing data of a study of identical twins. TCRdb independently ran MiXCR on the 5' RACE reads; one entry per CDR3 protein. The sample has 420,000 or so distinct CDR3 sequences; around 18% are singletons. Trimming stripped 0 bases from V and 9 bases from J, with 10 bases between. This CDR3 is built from 13 residues. Germline-derived CDR1 and CDR2 are SGHRS and YFSETQ. Sequenced sample: naive T cells sorted from blood. The rearrangement joins TRBV5-1 to TRBJ2-1, with a possible D match to TRBD1 (5 bases). The sequence was obtained from a man aged 50 to 60 in good health. DNA for the CDR3: TGCGCCAGCAGCTTGGGCCAAAGGGGTGAGCAGTTCTTC. Amino acid sequence: CASSLGQRGEQFF.